The entry below describes one T cell receptor beta chain. This sample is drawn from a study of control samples from healthy donors and cancer patients. TCRdb keeps only in-frame clones here, not all; method: immunoSEQ multiplex PCR. The data contain about 230,000 clones, around 79% of them seen just once; the ten biggest clones take up roughly 13%. CDR3 length: 17 residues. V lost 1 base to trimming and J lost 0 bases; unmatched junction nucleotides: 8. Germline CDR1 and CDR2: LGHNA and YNFKEQ. The specimen was PBMCs. This clonotype was sampled from a woman aged 55-69 years with lung cancer. The rearrangement uses TRBV4-2 and TRBJ1-2, with 7 bases matching TRBD1. The CDR3 DNA sequence: TGTGCCAGCAGCCAAGTAGAGGGGGCCCAGACTAACTATGGCTACACCTTC. It is translated as CASSQVEGAQTNYGYTF.